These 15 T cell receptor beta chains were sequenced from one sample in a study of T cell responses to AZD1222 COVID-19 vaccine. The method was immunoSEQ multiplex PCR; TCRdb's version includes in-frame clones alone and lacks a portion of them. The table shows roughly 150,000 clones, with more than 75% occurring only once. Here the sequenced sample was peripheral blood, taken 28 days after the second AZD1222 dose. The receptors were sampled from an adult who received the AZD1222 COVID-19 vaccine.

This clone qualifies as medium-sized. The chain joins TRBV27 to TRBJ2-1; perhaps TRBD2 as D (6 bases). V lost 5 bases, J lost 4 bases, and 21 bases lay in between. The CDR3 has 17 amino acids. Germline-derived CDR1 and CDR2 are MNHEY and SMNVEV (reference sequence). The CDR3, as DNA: TGTGCCAGCAGTCCTCCCGGGTGGCTAGCGCCTTACAATGAGCAGTTCTTC. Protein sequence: CASSPPGWLAPYNEQFF.

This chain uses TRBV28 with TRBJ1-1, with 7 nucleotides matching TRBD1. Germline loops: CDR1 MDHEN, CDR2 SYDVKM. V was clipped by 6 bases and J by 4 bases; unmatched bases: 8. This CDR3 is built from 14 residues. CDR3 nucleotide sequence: TGTGCCAGCAGCCCAACAGGGGTAGGCACTGAAGCTTTCTTT. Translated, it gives CASSPTGVGTEAFF.

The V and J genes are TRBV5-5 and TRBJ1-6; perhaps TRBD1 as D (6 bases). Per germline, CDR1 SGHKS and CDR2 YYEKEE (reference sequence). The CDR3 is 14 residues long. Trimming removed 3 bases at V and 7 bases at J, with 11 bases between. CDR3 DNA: TGTGCCAGCAGCTCCGGACAGAGAAATTCACCCCTCCACTTT. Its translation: CASSSGQRNSPLHF.

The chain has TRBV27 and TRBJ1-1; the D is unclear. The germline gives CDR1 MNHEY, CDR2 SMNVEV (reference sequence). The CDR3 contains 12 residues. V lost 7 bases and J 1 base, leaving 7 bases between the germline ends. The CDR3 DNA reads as TGTGCCAGCATTATGGGGAACACTGAAGCTTTCTTT. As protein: CASIMGNTEAFF.

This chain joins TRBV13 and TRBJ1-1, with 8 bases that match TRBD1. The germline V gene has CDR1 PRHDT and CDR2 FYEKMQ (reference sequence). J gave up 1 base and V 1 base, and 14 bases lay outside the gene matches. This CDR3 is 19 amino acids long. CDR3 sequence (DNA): TGTGCCAGCAGCTTAGTGGGGGGCCGCCAGGGGGCTCGGAACACTGAAGCTTTCTTT. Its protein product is CASSLVGGRQGARNTEAFF.

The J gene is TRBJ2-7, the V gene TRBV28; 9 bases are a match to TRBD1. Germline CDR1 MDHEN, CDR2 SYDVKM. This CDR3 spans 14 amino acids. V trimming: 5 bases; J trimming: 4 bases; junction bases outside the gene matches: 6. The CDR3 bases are TGTGCCAGCAGTGAGGGACAGGGAAAATACGAGCAGTACTTC. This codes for CASSEGQGKYEQYF.

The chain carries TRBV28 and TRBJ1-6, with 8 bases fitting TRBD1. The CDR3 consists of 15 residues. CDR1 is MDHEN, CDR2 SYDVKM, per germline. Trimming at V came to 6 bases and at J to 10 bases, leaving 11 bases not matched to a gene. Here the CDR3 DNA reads TGTGCCAGCAGATCTGGACAGGGCTACGGATCACCCCTCCACTTT. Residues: CASRSGQGYGSPLHF.

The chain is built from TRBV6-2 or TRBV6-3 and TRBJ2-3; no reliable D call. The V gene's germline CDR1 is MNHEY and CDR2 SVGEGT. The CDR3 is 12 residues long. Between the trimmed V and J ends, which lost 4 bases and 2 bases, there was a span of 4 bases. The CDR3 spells CASSSSTDTQYF. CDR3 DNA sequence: TGTGCCAGCAGTTCCTCCACAGATACGCAGTATTTT.

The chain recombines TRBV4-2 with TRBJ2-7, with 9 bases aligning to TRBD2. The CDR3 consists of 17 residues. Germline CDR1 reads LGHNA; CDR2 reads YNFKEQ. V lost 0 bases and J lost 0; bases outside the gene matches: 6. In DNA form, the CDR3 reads TGTGCCAGCAGCCAAGATTTGAGCGGGGGGACCTCCTACGAGCAGTACTTC. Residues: CASSQDLSGGTSYEQYF.

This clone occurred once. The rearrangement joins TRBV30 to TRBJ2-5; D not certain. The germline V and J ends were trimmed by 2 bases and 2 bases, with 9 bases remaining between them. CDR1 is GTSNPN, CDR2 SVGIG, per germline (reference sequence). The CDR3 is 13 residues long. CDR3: CAWSRSDQETQYF. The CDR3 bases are TGTGCCTGGAGTCGGAGCGATCAAGAGACCCAGTACTTC.

The CDR3 sequence is CAIKGGPRDTQYF. The DNA for the CDR3 is TGTGCCATCAAGGGAGGCCCAAGGGATACGCAGTATTTT. V usage is TRBV10-3 and J usage is TRBJ2-3; TRBD2 might be the D (6 bases). CDR1 is ENHRY and CDR2 is SYGVKD in the germline V gene. Trimming took 7 bases from V and 6 from J, leaving 14 bases between them. The CDR3 is made up of 13 amino acids.

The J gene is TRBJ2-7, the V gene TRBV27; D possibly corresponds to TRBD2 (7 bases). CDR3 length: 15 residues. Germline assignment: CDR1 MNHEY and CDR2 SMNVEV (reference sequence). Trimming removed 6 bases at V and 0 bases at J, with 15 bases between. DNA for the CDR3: TGTGCCAGCAGCCTCGGACAGCGGGGCTCCTACGAGCAGTACTTC. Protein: CASSLGQRGSYEQYF.

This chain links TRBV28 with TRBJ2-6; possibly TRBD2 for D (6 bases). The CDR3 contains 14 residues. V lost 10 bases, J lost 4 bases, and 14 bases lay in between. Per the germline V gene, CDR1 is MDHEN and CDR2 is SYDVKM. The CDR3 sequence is CATNRRGGANVLTF. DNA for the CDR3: TGTGCCACCAATAGGCGGGGCGGGGCCAACGTCCTGACTTTC. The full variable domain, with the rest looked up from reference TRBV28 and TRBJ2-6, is DVKVTQSSRYLVKRTGEKVFLECVQDMDHENMFWYRQDPGLGLRLIYFSYDVKMKEKGDIPEGYSVSREKKERFSLILESASTNQTSMYLCATNRRGGANVLTFGAGSRLTVL.

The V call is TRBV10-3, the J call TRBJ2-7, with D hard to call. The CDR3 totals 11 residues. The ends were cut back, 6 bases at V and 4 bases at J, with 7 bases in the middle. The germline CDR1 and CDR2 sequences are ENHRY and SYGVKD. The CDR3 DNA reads TGTGCCATCAGCGACGATTACGAGCAGTACTTC. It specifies CAISDDYEQYF.

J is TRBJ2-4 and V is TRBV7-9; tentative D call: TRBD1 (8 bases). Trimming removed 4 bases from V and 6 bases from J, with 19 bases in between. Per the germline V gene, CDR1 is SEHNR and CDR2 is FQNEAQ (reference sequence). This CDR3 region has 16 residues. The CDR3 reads CASSYGQGGRGNIQYF. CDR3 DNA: TGTGCCAGCAGCTACGGACAGGGAGGGAGGGGAAACATTCAGTACTTC.